This TCR beta chain was obtained from a study of T cells in Graves' hyperthyroidism and ophthalmopathy. About the study: Before any treatment, at initial diagnosis, peripheral blood was collected.

This clonotype was detected ten times or more. Its antigen is unidentified. Overall study findings and caveats: Most thyroid clonotypes with frequency above 0.001 were detected in blood.

Fresh peripheral blood, around 9.3 ml of it, supplied the PBMCs. What was amplified from RNA transcripts were TCR beta CDR3 regions. First-round RT-PCR of the TCR CDR3 relied on the HTBI primer set. TCRdb reprocessed the multiplex PCR reads via MiXCR and lists one record per CDR3 protein. The repertoire includes approximately 600,000 distinct CDR3 sequences, roughly 15% of them detected once, and approximately 3.9% sits in the top ten. Between the trimmed V and J ends, which lost 5 bases and 7 bases, there was a span of 21 bases. The CDR3 spans 15 residues. Germline CDR1 SGHRS, CDR2 YFSETQ. The specimen sequenced was blood. This TCR came from a woman aged 30 to 39 with Graves' hyperthyroidism. J is TRBJ1-1 and V is TRBV5-1; the D is unclear. CDR3 bases: TGCGCCAGCAGTACCCGTCCCGGCGTTGCCCTTGAAGCTTTCTTT. The encoded protein is CASSTRPGVALEAFF.